This record looks at one T cell receptor beta chain sequence and its context. Antigen unknown. The source of the sample is a study of T cell responses to AZD1222 COVID-19 vaccine. Overall study findings and caveats: A reported finding is that nearly half of spike-specific TCRs target unmutated variant regions. Dominant at 160-218 and 743-854, vaccine-associated CD4 TCRs also spanned spike. Clonal diversity may have been underestimated in mostly white British donors.

Germline V gives CDR1 MGHDK, CDR2 SYGVNS. The V and J ends lost 1 base and 9 bases, in that order; junction bases with no gene match: 15. The CDR3 consists of 17 residues. Sequencing was performed with immunoSEQ multiplex PCR; in TCRdb, only in-frame clones are kept and a portion is missing. Seen here are 130,000 to 150,000 clones, 70% to 90% observed once, and the top ten hold 5% to 6.5%. Sequenced material: peripheral blood, taken on day 0 of AZD1222 vaccination. The gene calls are TRBV25-1 and TRBJ2-1; 7 bases match TRBD2. This receptor was identified in an adult in good health. Here the CDR3 DNA reads TGTGCCAGCAGTGAATTGGGTGGACTAGGCGTGAATGGTGAGCAGTTCTTC. It yields the protein CASSELGGLGVNGEQFF.